These 2 T cell receptor beta chains came from one sample sequenced in a study of T cell changes during pregnancy in multiple sclerosis. The table came from immunoSEQ multiplex PCR; TCRdb's copy has only in-frame clones and leaves some out. This sample has roughly 50,000 clones, with 80% to 95% found just once. The starting material was CD4+ T cells from peripheral blood mononuclear cells, obtained after pregnancy. Source of these receptors: a female donor with multiple sclerosis, enrolled in a pregnancy study.

This clone came up a few times. The chain joins TRBV5-4 to TRBJ1-1, with no clear D. This CDR3 region has 13 residues. Germline V CDR1 and CDR2: SGHNT, YYREEE (reference sequence). The V end was cut by 4 bases, the J end by 0 bases, with 7 bases between. In DNA, the CDR3 is TGTGCCAGCAGCCTAGGCCTGAACACTGAAGCTTTCTTT. This sequence encodes CASSLGLNTEAFF.

The chain couples TRBV4-1 to TRBJ2-5, with TRBD2 matching over 10 bases. The CDR3 loop spans 16 amino acids. The junction had 13 bases not matched to a gene; V was cut back by 3 bases and J by 9 bases. Germline V CDR1 and CDR2: MGHRA, YSYEKL. CDR3 amino acids: CASSHPRGLARESQYF. The CDR3 DNA is TGCGCCAGCAGCCACCCCCGGGGACTAGCGCGCGAGTCCCAGTACTTC.